The T cell receptor (beta chain) under discussion was sequenced for a study of cytomegalovirus exposure and HLA in healthy donors. Study-wide background: The roughly 700 first-cohort repertoires shared a platform with the 120 or so validation repertoires, as reported in a later analysis.

Among the approximately 130 subjects of the validation cohort, separate from the roughly 730-subject first cohort, were the donors. Libraries were prepared by immunoSEQ multiplex PCR; TCRdb keeps only in-frame clonotypes and omits some of them. The profile shows some 140,000 clones, approximately 80% of them singletons. This CDR3 comprises 12 residues. Trimming removed 8 bases at V and 6 bases at J, with 14 bases between. The germline V gene has CDR1 SNHLY and CDR2 FYNNEI. The specimen was PBMCs. The chain links TRBV2 to TRBJ2-7; D gene uncertain. The TCR sequence derives from a man aged 25 to 40 in good health and CMV-seropositive. The CDR3 DNA is TGTGCCAGCCAGCTCCGGGTGGGCGAGCAGTACTTC. Its translation: CASQLRVGEQYF.